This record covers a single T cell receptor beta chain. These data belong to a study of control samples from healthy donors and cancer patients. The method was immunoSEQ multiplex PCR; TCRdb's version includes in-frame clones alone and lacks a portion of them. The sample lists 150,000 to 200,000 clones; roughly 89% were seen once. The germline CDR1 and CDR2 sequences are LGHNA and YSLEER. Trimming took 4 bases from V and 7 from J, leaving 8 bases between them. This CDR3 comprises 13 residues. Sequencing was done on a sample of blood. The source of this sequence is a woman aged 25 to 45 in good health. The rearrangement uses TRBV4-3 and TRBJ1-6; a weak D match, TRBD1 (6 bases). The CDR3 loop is CASSPQGNSPLHF. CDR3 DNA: TGCGCCAGCAGCCCCCAGGGGAATTCACCCCTCCACTTT.